This TCR beta chain appears in the sequencing data of a study of shared clonotypes between healthy human individuals (dated by TCRdb to the early 2020s). About the study as a whole: The cohort comprised a couple of women and a few men aged 18 to 49 years. For each donor, three plates each were used for CD4 naive and CD4 memory, two plates were used for CD8 naive, and one plate was used for CD8 memory. Blood TCR repertoires of five healthy adults were deeply sequenced to estimate repertoire size and the extent of clonotype sharing between individuals. Libraries were prepared and TCR repertoires were sequenced by different laboratories using diverse techniques, in order to increase sequencing depth and limit assay-specific biases. Per donor, leukapheresis produced somewhere between about 0.85 and 8.9 billion PBMCs.

Using the deep immunoSEQ assay, multiplex PCR amplified TCR CDR3 regions from genomic DNA. For each cell subset, the extracted genomic DNA was distributed evenly across all wells of several immunoSEQ 96-well plates, and each plate served as one replicate. For sorted subsets, about 200 ng genomic DNA, equal to approximately 30,000 T cell genomes, was loaded into each replicate PCR. Purified libraries were measured with a Qubit 3.0 fluorometer, size-checked on a Bioanalyzer 2100, and measured again with the KAPA Library Quantification kit. Every immunoSEQ 96-well plate was sequenced on a dedicated single-read 150-cycle Illumina NextSeq 550 flow cell. The original methods were these. Because the immunoSEQ output included only junctional sequences and no quality scores, the filtering could not be the same as the filtering used for full-length reads. Sequences were annotated with PyIR, a Python wrapper for IgBLAST v1.9, using IMGT germline references to assign V/J genes and CDR3. Reads were filtered out if the reads had weak V/J assignments (E-value above 1e-6), no CDR3, stop codons, out-of-frame junctions, or ambiguous translated residues. V3J clonotypes were defined by identical inferred V gene, J gene, and CDR3 amino acid sequence. Percentage overlap between repertoires was computed as shared unique clonotypes divided by the size of the smaller repertoire. RTK rarefaction, the Chao1 estimator, and Recon v2.1 estimates of unobserved clonotypes were used to assess repertoire richness. Generation probabilities were computed with OLGA for all TCRbeta clonotypes obtained by the gDNA method from a few donors. Held by TCRdb, this immuneACCESS table contains in-frame sequences only and omits some clones. Under half of the omission traces to an unresolved V gene where checked; the cause of the rest is unknown. D and trimming were read from the DNA, whereas the V and J calls and clone size are those reported in that table. Present in this sample are around 1,900,000 clones, just over 90% of which were seen just once. Approximately 1.6% of the sample is taken by the ten largest.

Here is what the overall study found, with its caveats: Because the study included a small number of donors, the genetic and exposure-history diversity represented was limited. Estimated clonotype richness was generally larger for naive than for memory subsets. When a handful of donors were compared, the shared fraction of clonotypes was about 5.4% for naive CD4, less than 4% for naive CD8, about 2.4% for memory CD4, and around 0.4% for memory CD8. Rarefaction of sorted-subset datasets indicated incomplete sequencing despite the large sequencing depth. Sampling was limited to blood, and TCR repertoires in tissue likely differ from TCR repertoires in blood. Compared with non-shared clonotypes, clonotypes shared by all four sorted-subset donors had higher generation probabilities. Pairwise subsampling indicated that sequencing depth was expected to affect the degree of clonotype sharing among donors.

For the CD8 naive samples, CD45RO-negative cells were positively selected for CCR7, yielding a CD45RA+CCR7+ population from which TemRA cells were excluded. Healthy HIV-negative adults with no recently reported acute infections or vaccinations were included as donors. Every donor was a Caucasian adult living in Nashville, Tennessee, USA. Blood was collected by leukapheresis, and PBMCs were isolated by Ficoll-Histopaque density gradient centrifugation and then cryopreserved in liquid nitrogen vapor phase. Purity and quantity of every magnetically sorted T cell population were checked by analytical flow cytometry. Genomic DNA was isolated from each sorted fraction and quantified by UV absorbance on a Nanodrop 2000c. To note about this clone: The clone's antigen remains unknown. No base quality values were provided; no much bigger clone lies one nucleotide off.

The germline V and J ends show losses of 6 bases and 4 bases respectively, and no gene match explains 8 bases of the junction. The CDR3, cysteine through phenylalanine, is 15 amino acids long. Only the CDR3 DNA is retained, 45 bases long and in frame from the first base. Looking up the germline V gene yields CDR1 ENHRY and CDR2 SYGVKD. Sequencing was performed on naive CD8+ T cells from PBMCs. Explained via the paper, the cell subset or site label denotes: CD45RA+CCR7+. The chain couples TRBV10-3 to TRBJ2-1, with 8 bases matching TRBD2. This receptor was identified in a man aged 18 to 29 in good health. Some clones in this sample may be carry-over from other donors' samples. The CDR3 amino acid sequence is: CAISESGSNYNEQFF. The nucleotides read TGTGCCATCAGCGAAAGCGGGAGTAATTACAATGAGCAGTTCTTC.